This T cell receptor (beta chain) was sequenced for a study of vaccination and CD4 T cells after COVID-19. On the study more broadly: Convalescent participants consisted of six males and four females, two being Hispanic.

This clonotype was detected a few times. Its antigen is as yet unknown. This sample's time point: late sampling 161 to 241 days after vaccination in a few convalescent patients. Treatment of the sample: roughly 10-day PBMC culture with coronavirus spike peptide pools or control peptides (ViraFEST assay). The assay that was used to sequence DNA from cultured CD4+ T cells was the Oncomine TCR Beta short-read assay. TCRdb used MiXCR to reprocess the PCR reads, holding one entry per CDR3 protein. The sample yields around 15,000 distinct CDR3 sequences, around 47% seen once. The TCR comes from a human donor who had recovered from COVID-19. The starting material was CD4+ T cells from blood, cultured in vitro, obtained about 7 months after SARS-CoV-2 vaccination.

The CDR3 is CASSRSSELVAFF. Written as DNA, the CDR3 is TGTGCCAGCAGCCGGAGTTCGGAGTTGGTAGCTTTCTTT. The rearrangement uses TRBV7-9 and TRBJ1-1, with unresolved D. Trimming cost V 5 bases and J 10 bases, with 17 bases left between them. CDR1 is SEHNR, CDR2 FQNEAQ, per germline (reference sequence). This CDR3 has 13 residues.